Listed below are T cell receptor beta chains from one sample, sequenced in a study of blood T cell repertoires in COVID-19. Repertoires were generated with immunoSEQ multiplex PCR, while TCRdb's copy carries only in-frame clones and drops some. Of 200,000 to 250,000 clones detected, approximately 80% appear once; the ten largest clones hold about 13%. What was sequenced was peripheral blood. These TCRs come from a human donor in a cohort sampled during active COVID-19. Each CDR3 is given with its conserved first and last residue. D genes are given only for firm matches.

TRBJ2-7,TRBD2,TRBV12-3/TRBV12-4,TGTGCCAGCCACGGCGGGGGGGCCTACGAGCAGTACTTC,CASHGGGAYEQYF
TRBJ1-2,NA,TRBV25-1,TGTGCCAGCGGGGGGGACCTTTTCTTC,CASGGDLFF
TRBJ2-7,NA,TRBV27,TGTGCCAGCAGTCCCTCGACGGGGTTCGTCTACGAGCAGTACTTC,CASSPSTGFVYEQYF
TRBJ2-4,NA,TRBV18,TGTGCCAGCTCACCAACGTCAGTGAGACTCAAAAACATTCAGTACTTC,CASSPTSVRLKNIQYF
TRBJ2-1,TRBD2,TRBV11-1,TGTGCCAGCAGCCCCTTTGGGGGGGGCAATGAGCAGTTCTTC,CASSPFGGGNEQFF
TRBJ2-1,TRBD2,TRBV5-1,TGCGCCAGCAGCTTGGGGCCTAGCGGGAACAATGAGCAGTTCTTC,CASSLGPSGNNEQFF
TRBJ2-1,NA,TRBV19,TGTGCCAGTAGCCCTACCGCGACACGCTCCTACAATGAGCAGTTCTTC,CASSPTATRSYNEQFF
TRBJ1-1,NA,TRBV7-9,TGTGCCACGGGGTTATGGAACACTGAAGCTTTCTTT,CATGLWNTEAFF
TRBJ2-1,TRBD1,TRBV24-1,TGTGCCACCAGTGACCCACGACAGGGGGCAGTAGGTGAGCAGTTCTTC,CATSDPRQGAVGEQFF
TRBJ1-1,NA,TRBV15,TGTGCCACCAGCCGGGGGAAGAACACTGAAGCTTTCTTT,CATSRGKNTEAFF
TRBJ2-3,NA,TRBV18,TGTGCCAGCTCACCACTCCACAGGGGCACAGATACGCAGTATTTT,CASSPLHRGTDTQYF
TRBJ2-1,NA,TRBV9,TGTGCCAGCAGCGTAGCTGCGGGGGCCCCCAATGAGCAGTTCTTC,CASSVAAGAPNEQFF
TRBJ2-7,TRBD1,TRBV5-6,TGTGCCAGCAGCAAACAGGGGGCCCGCGGCGAGCAGTACTTC,CASSKQGARGEQYF
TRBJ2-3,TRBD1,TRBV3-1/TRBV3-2,TGTGCCAGCAGCCAAGATGCTCTAGCAGGGGGTACGCAGTATTTT,CASSQDALAGGTQYF